A selection of T cell receptor beta chains follows, all from one sample in a study of blood T cell repertoires in COVID-19. The data were produced by immunoSEQ multiplex PCR, yet TCRdb's version contains in-frame clones alone and is incomplete. The sample consists of more than 150,000 clones, around 80% of them appearing once. Material: peripheral blood. The receptors shown here come from an elderly woman with active or convalescent COVID-19. CDR3s include the opening cysteine and the closing phenylalanine or tryptophan. D genes are given only for firm matches. Not all rows give a size; the values are once, few, many and, for expanded clones, a class.

J: TRBJ1-2; D: TRBD1; length: 14; size: few; V: TRBV6-5; DNA: TGTGCCAGCAGCTCGCGACAGGGGAAATATGGCTACACCTTC; CDR3: CASSSRQGKYGYTF
J: TRBJ1-1; D: NA; length: 13; size: NA; V: TRBV2; DNA: TGTGCCAGCAGACGGGAGTCGAACACTGAAGCTTTCTTT; CDR3: CASRRESNTEAFF
J: TRBJ2-3; D: TRBD1; length: 16; size: NA; V: TRBV5-5; DNA: TGTGCCAGCAGCTTGGAGGGGACAGAAACAACAGATACGCAGTATTTT; CDR3: CASSLEGTETTDTQYF
J: TRBJ2-3; D: NA; length: 14; size: once; V: TRBV10-3; DNA: TGTGCCATCAGACAGGGTATGAAGGCAGATACGCAGTATTTT; CDR3: CAIRQGMKADTQYF
J: TRBJ2-1; D: NA; length: 15; size: NA; V: TRBV28; DNA: TGTGCCAGCAGTTTAAACGGACTCTCCTACAATGAGCAGTTCTTC; CDR3: CASSLNGLSYNEQFF
J: TRBJ1-1; D: NA; length: 18; size: NA; V: TRBV6-2/TRBV6-3; DNA: TGTGCCAGCAGTTACGGTCTTTTGTCAGGCCTGGGGAACACTGAAGCTTTCTTT; CDR3: CASSYGLLSGLGNTEAFF
J: TRBJ2-7; D: NA; length: 13; size: NA; V: TRBV14; DNA: TGTGCCAGCAGCCCTTCGCCAGCCTACGAGCAGTACTTC; CDR3: CASSPSPAYEQYF
J: TRBJ2-5; D: NA; length: 14; size: NA; V: TRBV4-2; DNA: TGTGCCAGCAGCCAGCAGCCGGGACAAGAGACCCAGTACTTC; CDR3: CASSQQPGQETQYF
J: TRBJ1-2; D: TRBD1; length: 13; size: NA; V: TRBV19; DNA: TGTGCCACTAACAACAGGGGCGGCTATGGCTACACCTTC; CDR3: CATNNRGGYGYTF
J: TRBJ1-2; D: NA; length: 14; size: NA; V: TRBV4-2; DNA: TGTGCCAGCAGCCAGGCAGGGAAATCACATGGCTACACCTTC; CDR3: CASSQAGKSHGYTF
J: TRBJ2-1; D: TRBD2; length: 14; size: NA; V: TRBV3-1/TRBV3-2; DNA: TGTGCCAGCAGCCCCCGGGACTACCAGAATGAGCAGTTCTTC; CDR3: CASSPRDYQNEQFF
J: TRBJ2-7; D: TRBD1; length: 13; size: NA; V: TRBV15; DNA: TGTGCCACCAGCCTGGACAGGGGTTACGAGCAGTACTTC; CDR3: CATSLDRGYEQYF
J: TRBJ2-7; D: TRBD2; length: 15; size: few; V: TRBV7-2; DNA: TGTGCCAGCAGCTTATGGGGCGGGGGGTCCTACGAGCAGTACTTC; CDR3: CASSLWGGGSYEQYF
J: TRBJ2-7; D: NA; length: 13; size: NA; V: TRBV7-3; DNA: TGTGCCAGCAGCTTGAGTAGCGGCGGCGAGCAGTACTTC; CDR3: CASSLSSGGEQYF
J: TRBJ2-3; D: TRBD1; length: 13; size: NA; V: TRBV29-1; DNA: TGCAGCGTGACAGGGGATCGCACAGATACGCAGTATTTT; CDR3: CSVTGDRTDTQYF
J: TRBJ2-7; D: NA; length: 13; size: NA; V: TRBV6-6; DNA: TGTGCCAGCAGCCCCGGTACGGGGGACGAGCAGTACTTC; CDR3: CASSPGTGDEQYF
J: TRBJ2-1; D: NA; length: 15; size: NA; V: TRBV19; DNA: TGTGCCAGTACCAGGGCGCTAAGCTCCTACAATGAGCAGTTCTTC; CDR3: CASTRALSSYNEQFF
J: TRBJ2-1; D: TRBD2; length: 16; size: NA; V: TRBV27; DNA: TGTGCCAGCGATACAGCGGGGGGGCGATCTTGGAATGAGCAGTTCTTC; CDR3: CASDTAGGRSWNEQFF
J: TRBJ1-6; D: NA; length: 15; size: NA; V: TRBV7-8; DNA: TGTGCCAGCAGCGTAGGGAATGGGCGACATTCACCCCTCCACTTT; CDR3: CASSVGNGRHSPLHF
J: TRBJ2-5; D: NA; length: 18; size: NA; V: TRBV5-1; DNA: TGCGCCAGCAGCTTGACCCAAATTGGGGCAGGGATAAAAGAGACCCAGTACTTC; CDR3: CASSLTQIGAGIKETQYF
J: TRBJ2-3; D: TRBD2; length: 17; size: once; V: TRBV28; DNA: TGTGCCAGCAGACGAACAACTAGCGGGGGTGACACAGATACGCAGTATTTT; CDR3: CASRRTTSGGDTDTQYF
J: TRBJ2-7; D: NA; length: 14; size: once; V: TRBV27; DNA: TGTGCCAGTCAGACCGGGATCTACTCCTACGAGCAGTACTTC; CDR3: CASQTGIYSYEQYF
J: TRBJ2-5; D: NA; length: 19; size: NA; V: TRBV21-1; DNA: TGTGCCAGCAGCAAAGCGCCCCTCGACCTAGCGGGGGGGCGGGAGACCCAGTACTTC; CDR3: CASSKAPLDLAGGRETQYF
J: TRBJ1-1; D: NA; length: 14; size: NA; V: TRBV11-2; DNA: TGTGCCAGCTCTCGGGGGGCGACAGTCACTGAAGCTTTCTTT; CDR3: CASSRGATVTEAFF
J: TRBJ2-1; D: TRBD2; length: 15; size: NA; V: TRBV9; DNA: TGTGCCAGCAGCGCGGGACTAGCTTACTACAATGAGCAGTTCTTC; CDR3: CASSAGLAYYNEQFF
J: TRBJ1-1; D: NA; length: 14; size: NA; V: TRBV18; DNA: TGTGCCAGCTCAAAGGACATTATGAACACTGAAGCTTTCTTT; CDR3: CASSKDIMNTEAFF
J: TRBJ2-3; D: NA; length: 15; size: NA; V: TRBV7-8; DNA: TGTGCCAGCAGCCCCAGGGTGGTTTCTTCAGATACGCAGTATTTT; CDR3: CASSPRVVSSDTQYF
J: TRBJ1-2; D: NA; length: 12; size: NA; V: TRBV30; DNA: TGTGCCTGGAACAGACTACTCTATGGCTACACCTTC; CDR3: CAWNRLLYGYTF
J: TRBJ1-5; D: TRBD1; length: 14; size: NA; V: TRBV9; DNA: TGTGCCAGCAGCGTAGGACAGGGGTCAGGGGCCCAGCATTTT; CDR3: CASSVGQGSGAQHF
J: TRBJ1-2; D: NA; length: 11; size: few; V: TRBV7-2; DNA: TGTGCCAGCAGCTATCAGTATGGCTACACCTTC; CDR3: CASSYQYGYTF
J: TRBJ2-5; D: TRBD2; length: 15; size: NA; V: TRBV15; DNA: TGTGCCAACAAAGACGGGGGGTCCCCGTTGGAGACCCAGTACTTC; CDR3: CANKDGGSPLETQYF
J: TRBJ2-1; D: TRBD2; length: 11; size: few; V: TRBV24-1; DNA: TGTGCCACCAGTGAAGCGGGGGAGCAGTTCTTC; CDR3: CATSEAGEQFF
J: TRBJ2-7; D: NA; length: 14; size: NA; V: TRBV2; DNA: TGTGCCAGCAGTATTGGCAGGGGATACTACGAGCAGTACTTC; CDR3: CASSIGRGYYEQYF
J: TRBJ2-7; D: TRBD1; length: 15; size: few; V: TRBV5-1; DNA: TGCGCCAGCAGCTTGACTTGGGACAGTCCCTACGAGCAGTACTTC; CDR3: CASSLTWDSPYEQYF
J: TRBJ1-2; D: NA; length: 14; size: NA; V: TRBV18; DNA: TGTGCCAGCTCACCGACACAGATTAACTATGGCTACACCTTC; CDR3: CASSPTQINYGYTF
J: TRBJ1-5; D: NA; length: 15; size: NA; V: TRBV6-1; DNA: TGTGCCAGCAGTGAAGCAGGGAGGAGCAATCAGCCCCAGCATTTT; CDR3: CASSEAGRSNQPQHF
J: TRBJ2-3; D: NA; length: 17; size: NA; V: TRBV19; DNA: TGTGCCAGTCAATCGGTGAGGGCGAGCACTAGCACAGATACGCAGTATTTT; CDR3: CASQSVRASTSTDTQYF
J: TRBJ2-1; D: TRBD2; length: 13; size: NA; V: TRBV9; DNA: TGTGCCAGCAGCGCGAGCGGGGCCAATGAGCAGTTCTTC; CDR3: CASSASGANEQFF
J: TRBJ2-5; D: NA; length: 14; size: NA; V: TRBV5-6; DNA: TGTGCCAGCAGCGCTGATGGGAGAGGAGAGACCCAGTACTTC; CDR3: CASSADGRGETQYF
J: TRBJ2-7; D: NA; length: 16; size: NA; V: TRBV4-1; DNA: TGCGCCAGCAGCCAAACGCAGGGCCTTTTCCCCCACGAGCAGTACTTC; CDR3: CASSQTQGLFPHEQYF